The 10 T cell receptor beta chains below all came from one sample that was sequenced in a study of blood T cell repertoires in COVID-19. The assay was immunoSEQ multiplex PCR, and TCRdb's table has in-frame clones only and misses some. The table shows about 67,000 clones, with roughly three quarters occurring only once. Sequencing input: peripheral blood. Receptors originate from a woman between 55 and 75 years old with acute or convalescent COVID-19.

V usage is TRBV7-3 and J usage is TRBJ2-3; 8 bases line up with TRBD2. CDR1 SGHTA and CDR2 FQGTGA come from the germline V gene. This CDR3 spans 15 amino acids. The V and J ends lost 6 bases and 2 bases, in that order; junction bases with no gene match: 7. The DNA for the CDR3 is TGTGCCAGCAGTCGTAGCGGGGCGACCACAGATACGCAGTATTTT. Translating gives CASSRSGATTDTQYF. Drawing the rest from reference TRBV7-3 and TRBJ2-3, the complete variable domain is GAGVSQTPSNKVTEKGKYVELRCDPISGHTALYWYRQSLGQGPEFLIYFQGTGAADDSGLPNDRFFAVRPEGSVSTLKIQRTERGDSAVYLCASSRSGATTDTQYFGPGTRLTVL.

The chain employs TRBV5-1 and TRBJ2-5; 7 bases agree with TRBD1. This CDR3 contains 13 residues. V lost 6 bases to trimming and J lost 4 bases; unmatched junction nucleotides: 6. Germline V gene sequence: CDR1 SGHRS, CDR2 YFSETQ. The CDR3 here is CASTVTGPETQYF. CDR3 DNA sequence: TGCGCCAGCACTGTGACAGGGCCAGAGACCCAGTACTTC.

The chain uses TRBV20-1 and TRBJ1-2, with D hard to call. The V end was cut by 2 bases, the J end by 7 bases, with 5 bases between. From germline, CDR1 is DFQATT and CDR2 SNEGSKA (reference sequence). The CDR3 length is 10 residues. This chain's CDR3 is CSARFSGYTF. The CDR3 nucleotides read TGCAGTGCTAGATTCTCTGGCTACACCTTC.

The chain links TRBV20-1 to TRBJ1-1; D gene unclear. The CDR3 has 15 amino acids. The germline gives CDR1 DFQATT, CDR2 SNEGSKA (reference sequence). Trimming cost V 3 bases and J 4 bases, with 18 bases left between them. CDR3 DNA sequence: TGCAGTGCTAGTGAAAGGGCCCGGGGAGCCACTGAAGCTTTCTTT. Residues: CSASERARGATEAFF.

The rearrangement joins TRBV6-5 to TRBJ2-3; D may be TRBD2 (6 bases). The germline CDR1 and CDR2 sequences are MNHEY and SVGAGI. The CDR3 has 14 residues. Trimming left V 4 bases short and J 5 bases short, with 13 bases between. CDR3 residues: CASSSRDFRDTQYF. In DNA form, the CDR3 reads TGTGCCAGCAGTTCCCGGGACTTCCGAGATACGCAGTATTTT.

This sequence joins TRBV27 and TRBJ2-7, with a tentative D call TRBD2 (5 bases). V was pared by 3 bases and J by 12 bases, with 21 bases between. Germline V gene data show CDR1 as MNHEY and CDR2 as SMNVEV (reference sequence). This CDR3 comprises 14 residues. The CDR3: CASSFFGLASRRYF. In DNA form, the CDR3 reads TGTGCCAGCAGTTTTTTTGGACTCGCATCCAGACGGTACTTC.

The gene calls are TRBV15 and TRBJ1-2; D unclear. Germline loops: CDR1 LNHNV, CDR2 YYDKDF (reference sequence). CDR3 length: 13 amino acids. V lost 3 bases, J lost 8 bases, and 13 bases lay in between. As DNA, the CDR3 is TGTGCCACCAGCAGCCGCTCAGGAAGCGGCTACACCTTC. Its protein is CATSSRSGSGYTF. Full variable domain (outside the CDR3, taken from reference TRBV15 and TRBJ1-2): DAMVIQNPRYQVTQFGKPVTLSCSQTLNHNVMYWYQQKSSQAPKLLFHYYDKDFNNEADTPDNFQSRRPNTSFCFLDIRSPGLGDTAMYLCATSSRSGSGYTFGSGTRLTVV.

This clone was observed once. The chain employs TRBV5-1 and TRBJ1-2; tentative D call: TRBD1 (6 bases). V was trimmed by 3 bases and J by 9 bases, leaving 15 bases between them. Germline CDR1 SGHRS, CDR2 YFSETQ. The CDR3 runs 13 residues. CDR3 nucleotide sequence: TGCGCCAGCAGCTACTCAGGGGACGATAGCTACACCTTC. It codes for CASSYSGDDSYTF.

This chain links TRBV28 with TRBJ1-5, with 9 bases that match TRBD1. The V and J ends lost 5 bases and 0 bases, in that order; junction bases with no gene match: 8. The CDR3 has 17 residues. Germline-derived CDR1 and CDR2 are MDHEN and SYDVKM. CDR3: CASSDPGQGYSNQPQHF. In DNA, the CDR3 is TGTGCCAGCAGTGATCCGGGACAGGGTTATAGCAATCAGCCCCAGCATTTT.

The chain joins TRBV27 to TRBJ1-2; weak D call: TRBD1 (5 bases). V shed 3 bases and J shed 3 bases, with 14 bases lying between them. The germline V gene encodes CDR1 MNHEY and CDR2 SMNVEV (reference sequence). The CDR3 extends over 15 amino acids. The CDR3 reads CASSFDSAHDYGYTF. DNA of the CDR3: TGTGCCAGCAGTTTTGACAGCGCCCATGACTATGGCTACACCTTC.